These 29 T cell receptor beta chains were sequenced from one sample in a study of T cell responses to AZD1222 COVID-19 vaccine. Clones were read by immunoSEQ multiplex PCR, and TCRdb kept only the in-frame ones, dropping some. Of approximately 100,000 clones in the sample, about 87% were seen once. The material sequenced was peripheral blood, taken on day 0 of AZD1222 vaccination. The source is an adult in good health.

The V call is TRBV3-1 (or the pseudogene TRBV3-2), the J call TRBJ1-6, with a possible D match to TRBD1 (5 bases). CDR1 is LGHDT, CDR2 YNNKEL, per germline (reference sequence). The CDR3 has 14 amino acids. V was clipped by 1 base and J by 10 bases, with 11 bases between them. The CDR3 region is CASSQVGRDSPLHF. CDR3 coding DNA: TGTGCCAGCAGCCAAGTTGGCAGGGACTCACCCCTCCACTTT.

The chain is built from TRBV3-1 (or the pseudogene TRBV3-2) and TRBJ1-3; D may be TRBD1 (6 bases). CDR3 length: 16 residues. Trimming stripped 1 base from V and 2 bases from J, with 12 bases between. Germline V lookup: CDR1 LGHDT, CDR2 YNNKEL (reference sequence). CDR3 coding DNA: TGTGCCAGCAGCCAAGCCAGGGGATTCGCTGGAAACACCATATATTTT. Amino acid sequence: CASSQARGFAGNTIYF.

The chain combines TRBV6-2 or TRBV6-3 with TRBJ1-2; D perhaps matches TRBD1 (5 bases). The length of the CDR3 is 14 residues. The V gene's germline CDR1 is MNHEY and CDR2 SVGEGT. Trimming took 2 bases from V and 7 from J, leaving 14 bases between them. CDR3 residues: CASSYGHPPGGYTF. The DNA for the CDR3 is TGTGCCAGCAGTTACGGACATCCCCCGGGTGGCTACACCTTC.

The chain uses TRBV28 and TRBJ1-6; TRBD1 is a possible D gene (5 bases). Germline V gene sequence: CDR1 MDHEN, CDR2 SYDVKM. The CDR3 loop spans 14 amino acids. Trimming took 5 bases from V and 7 from J, leaving 12 bases between them. Written as DNA, the CDR3 is TGTGCCAGCAGTATCACAGGCCCAAATTCACCCCTCCACTTT. Translation: CASSITGPNSPLHF.

V and J are TRBV6-1 and TRBJ2-1, with D unclear. Germline CDR1 reads MNHNS; CDR2 reads SASEGT. V lost 2 bases and J lost 5, with 4 bases in between. The CDR3 is made up of 12 amino acids. CDR3 sequence: CASSEKDNEQFF. CDR3 bases: TGTGCCAGCAGTGAAAAGGACAATGAGCAGTTCTTC.

This chain uses TRBV28 with TRBJ2-7; the D gene is possibly TRBD2 (6 bases). V shed 7 bases and J shed 4 bases, with 20 bases lying between them. Germline V CDR1 and CDR2: MDHEN, SYDVKM. This CDR3 spans 15 amino acids. The CDR3 DNA reads as TGTGCCAGCACTCCAGCTAGCGTTAATATTTACGAGCAGTACTTC. It specifies CASTPASVNIYEQYF.

This clone was recorded a few times. The rearrangement links TRBV14 to TRBJ2-1; unclear D gene. Trimming pared 0 bases from V and 8 bases from J, leaving 14 bases between. The CDR3 consists of 15 residues. The germline gives CDR1 SGHDN, CDR2 FVKESK. This chain's CDR3 is CASSQDLPRMHEQFF. The CDR3 DNA is TGTGCCAGCAGCCAAGACCTTCCTAGGATGCATGAGCAGTTCTTC.

V gene TRBV13 combines with J gene TRBJ2-5; weak D call: TRBD2 (6 bases). The CDR3 runs to 16 residues. The germline V and J ends were trimmed by 1 base and 3 bases, with 15 bases remaining between them. CDR1 and CDR2 (germline): PRHDT, FYEKMQ (reference sequence). The CDR3 DNA reads TGTGCCAGCAGCTTAGAGGCTAGCGCAAGGGAAGAGACCCAGTACTTC. The encoded protein is CASSLEASAREETQYF.

The genes are TRBV2 and TRBJ1-1; D is unresolved. V was clipped by 6 bases and J by 1 base, with 12 bases between them. The germline CDR1 and CDR2 sequences are SNHLY and FYNNEI. This CDR3 spans 14 amino acids. This CDR3 reads CASSSKGGNTEAFF. The CDR3 DNA sequence: TGTGCCAGCAGCTCAAAGGGTGGGAACACTGAAGCTTTCTTT.

V usage is TRBV6-6 and J usage is TRBJ1-6, with 7 bases identical to TRBD1. In germline, CDR1 is MNHNY, CDR2 SVGAGI (reference sequence). The CDR3 contains 13 residues. The V and J ends lost 6 bases and 6 bases, in that order; junction bases with no gene match: 2. This CDR3 is CASRPGGNSPLHF. CDR3 nucleotide sequence: TGTGCCAGCAGGCCAGGGGGTAATTCACCCCTCCACTTT.

The gene calls are TRBV7-2 and TRBJ2-1; D gene uncertain. The germline gives CDR1 SGHTA, CDR2 FQGNSA. V was cut by 5 bases and J by 0 bases, with 11 bases left in between. This CDR3 has 15 amino acids. CDR3 protein: CASSRASDSYNEQFF. In DNA, the CDR3 is TGTGCCAGCAGCCGCGCCAGCGACTCCTACAATGAGCAGTTCTTC.

CDR3 nucleotides: TGCGCCAGCAGCCACACGTCGGGACTAGCAGGGACAGATACGCAGTATTTT. It yields the protein CASSHTSGLAGTDTQYF. The chain joins TRBV5-1 to TRBJ2-3; 9 bases are shared with TRBD2. Per germline, CDR1 SGHRS and CDR2 YFSETQ. CDR3 size: 17 residues. J was trimmed by 3 bases and V by 4 bases; bases with no gene match: 12.

The chain couples TRBV7-4 to TRBJ2-4, with 12 bases that match TRBD2. CDR1 and CDR2 from the germline V gene are SGHVT and SQSDAQ. The CDR3 is 20 amino acids. V gave up 5 bases and J gave up 3 bases; unmatched junction bases: 17. In nucleotides, the CDR3 is TGTGCCAGCAGCCATCCCCCAGGCACTAGCGGGGGGTTAGGCAAAAACATTCAGTACTTC. Its protein product is CASSHPPGTSGGLGKNIQYF.

This chain connects TRBV4-3 to TRBJ2-7; 11 bases are a match to TRBD2. The length of the CDR3 is 19 residues. The ends lost 0 bases at V and 2 bases at J; junction bases unmatched: 12. The germline V gene has CDR1 LGHNA and CDR2 YSLEER. CDR3 region: CASSQDPPSLAGGPYEQYF. The CDR3 DNA reads TGCGCCAGCAGCCAAGATCCCCCATCTCTAGCGGGAGGTCCCTACGAGCAGTACTTC.

This clone was counted a single time. The V and J genes are TRBV11-3 and TRBJ2-5, with 12 bases aligning to TRBD1. CDR1 is SGHNT, CDR2 YENEEA, per germline. J was trimmed by 5 bases and V by 5 bases; bases with no gene match: 6. CDR3 size: 15 residues. CDR3 amino acids: CASSRGQGAGETQYF. Here the CDR3 DNA reads TGTGCCAGCAGCCGGGGACAGGGGGCGGGGGAGACCCAGTACTTC.

Here the CDR3 DNA reads TGTGCCAGCAGCAACCTTCAGACAGATCCGAACACCGGGGAGCTGTTTTTT. Amino acid sequence: CASSNLQTDPNTGELFF. V usage is TRBV7-9 and J usage is TRBJ2-2; D may be TRBD1 (5 bases). V lost 5 bases, J lost 0 bases, and 16 bases lay in between. Germline loops: CDR1 SEHNR, CDR2 FQNEAQ (reference sequence). The CDR3 consists of 17 residues.

The CDR3, as DNA: TGTGCCAGCACCCCCATGGGGGCGGACTATGGCTACACCTTC. This sequence encodes CASTPMGADYGYTF. The V and J genes are TRBV9 and TRBJ1-2; D possibly corresponds to TRBD1 (6 bases). This CDR3 has 14 residues. Per the germline V gene, CDR1 is SGDLS and CDR2 is YYNGEE. Trimming left V 6 bases short and J 3 bases short, with 15 bases between.

The chain combines TRBV6-5 with TRBJ2-3; possible D gene TRBD2, 5 bases. The CDR3 spans 14 residues. Trimming left V 7 bases short and J 0 bases short, with 11 bases between. Germline CDR1 is MNHEY and CDR2 is SVGAGI. CDR3 nucleotides: TGTGCCAGCATCGGACTCGTGAGCACAGATACGCAGTATTTT. It yields the protein CASIGLVSTDTQYF.

The table lists this clone with a few counts. The chain recombines TRBV6-5 with TRBJ2-7; TRBD1 might be the D (6 bases). The CDR3 totals 16 residues. The ends were cut back, 0 bases at V and 1 base at J, with 13 bases in the middle. Germline values: CDR1 MNHEY, CDR2 SVGAGI. CDR3 in DNA: TGTGCCAGCAGTTACTCCCTCGGACAGAATTCCTACGAGCAGTACTTC. Translated: CASSYSLGQNSYEQYF.

The rearrangement links TRBV10-3 to TRBJ2-3, with 8 bases matching TRBD2. There are 13 residues in the CDR3. With 5 bases clipped from V and 6 bases from J, the junction kept 4 bases outside the gene matches. Germline CDR1 reads ENHRY; CDR2 reads SYGVKD. The CDR3 here is CAISTGGVDTQYF. In DNA, the CDR3 is TGTGCCATCAGTACCGGGGGGGTTGATACGCAGTATTTT.

This chain uses TRBV11-1 with TRBJ1-1; a possible D gene is TRBD1 (5 bases). The germline gives CDR1 SGHAT, CDR2 FQDESV (reference sequence). V was pared by 3 bases and J by 4 bases, with 18 bases between. The CDR3 has 16 residues. For the CDR3, the DNA is TGTGCCAGCAGCTTGAATCAGGGACTCAAGGGCACTGAAGCTTTCTTT. As protein: CASSLNQGLKGTEAFF.

V is TRBV2 and J is TRBJ2-1, with D unclear. Trimming cost V 4 bases and J 5 bases, with 9 bases left between them. The length of the CDR3 is 13 residues. The germline gives CDR1 SNHLY, CDR2 FYNNEI. CDR3 sequence (DNA): TGTGCCAGCAGTGCTGCTGGGAACAATGAGCAGTTCTTC. Residues: CASSAAGNNEQFF.

The genes are TRBV6-5 and TRBJ1-1, with TRBD1 as a possible D gene (5 bases). Trimming removed 8 bases from V and 6 bases from J, with 19 bases in between. Germline CDR1 MNHEY, CDR2 SVGAGI. The CDR3 sequence is 14 residues long. The CDR3 is CASVRQLSIAEAFF. CDR3 sequence (DNA): TGTGCCAGCGTCAGACAGCTATCCATCGCTGAAGCTTTCTTT.

This clone was seen a few times. The V and J genes are TRBV6-5 and TRBJ2-7; a possible D gene is TRBD1 (6 bases). Germline CDR1 is MNHEY and CDR2 is SVGAGI. The CDR3 loop spans 13 amino acids. V lost 8 bases, J lost 0 bases, and 11 bases lay in between. In nucleotides, the CDR3 is TGTGCCAGCCTCCGGGACACCTCCTACGAGCAGTACTTC. Translated, it gives CASLRDTSYEQYF.

J is TRBJ2-1 and V is TRBV19; 9 nucleotides match TRBD1. Unmatched junction bases numbered 10, after V lost 5 bases and J lost 8 bases. This CDR3 has 15 amino acids. Germline assignment: CDR1 LNHDA and CDR2 SQIVND (reference sequence). The CDR3 DNA reads as TGTGCCAGTAGTGCCCTAGGACAGGGGTTCTATGAGCAGTTCTTC. This sequence encodes CASSALGQGFYEQFF.

The chain employs TRBV5-1 and TRBJ2-3; D is unclear. From germline, CDR1 is SGHRS and CDR2 YFSETQ. The CDR3 is made up of 15 amino acids. V lost 0 bases and J lost 0, with 8 bases in between. CDR3 region: CASSLVSRSTDTQYF. The CDR3, as DNA: TGCGCCAGCAGCTTGGTTAGCAGAAGCACAGATACGCAGTATTTT.

The V gene is TRBV19, the J gene TRBJ1-5; the match to TRBD1 covers 7 bases. The germline gives CDR1 LNHDA, CDR2 SQIVND (reference sequence). The CDR3 totals 14 residues. J gave up 5 bases and V 3 bases, and 4 bases lay outside the gene matches. CDR3 sequence: CASSMSQGYQPQHF. The CDR3 nucleotides are TGTGCCAGTAGTATGTCACAGGGGTATCAGCCCCAGCATTTT.

This chain links TRBV7-6 with TRBJ2-1, with 10 bases that match TRBD1. CDR3 length equals 17 residues. The ends lost 5 bases at V and 10 bases at J; junction bases unmatched: 17. The germline gives CDR1 SGHVS, CDR2 FNYEAQ. CDR3 coding DNA: TGTGCCAGCAGCCCATCAGTGACAGGGGGCGCAGGTGCGGAGCAGTTCTTC. This sequence encodes CASSPSVTGGAGAEQFF.

The chain links TRBV12-3 or TRBV12-4 to TRBJ2-3; D is unclear. This CDR3 contains 8 residues. V shed 6 bases and J shed 14 bases, with 6 bases lying between them. Here the CDR3 reads CASSLMYF. Here the CDR3 DNA reads TGTGCCAGCAGCCTTATGTATTTT.